This TCR beta chain is drawn from a study of T-cell reconstitution after alpha-beta-depleted transplantation in children. A word on this clonotype: Its antigen is undetermined.

The CDR3 is made up of 13 amino acids. The germline gives CDR1 SGDLS, CDR2 YYNGEE. The V end was cut by 3 bases, the J end by 0 bases, with 7 bases between. Overall study results and limits: The study traced high day-60 TCRbeta diversity in some patients to surviving recipient T cells and thymic progenitors.

Library preparation (for TCRbeta) was performed with unique molecular identifiers. TCRdb analysed the PCR reads with MiXCR anew, one entry per CDR3 protein. The sample holds 250,000 to 400,000 distinct CDR3 sequences; 23% are singletons and the top ten take about a tenth. The sequence was collected from a male patient between 5 and 17 years old who had a stem cell transplant for acute lymphoblastic leukemia, so the T cells may come from the graft donor. Here the sequenced sample was PBMCs, mostly from graft donor cells, taken 180 days after TCRalphabeta/CD19-depleted stem cell transplant. The chain links TRBV9 to TRBJ2-7; weak D call: TRBD2 (6 bases). The CDR3 nucleotides are TGTGCCAGCAGCGGCGGGGACTCCTACGAGCAGTACTTC. It yields the protein CASSGGDSYEQYF.